This is a list of T cell receptor beta chains from one sample in a study of chemoradiotherapy in HPV16-positive cancers. Profiled with immunoSEQ multiplex PCR; TCRdb holds only in-frame clones, not every one. Of fewer than 25,000 clones in the sample, around 90% were seen once. Sequenced material: blood, taken from a patient who underwent chemoradiotherapy. These receptor sequences come from a human donor with HPV-associated anogenital cancer. Each CDR3 is given without its conserved first and last residue. The order of the fields is D gene, clone size, V gene, J gene, CDR3 protein. D genes are given only for firm matches. Size is omitted from some rows. Given values are once, few, many or a class for expanded clones.

-,-,TRBV6-4,TRBJ2-3,ASSPGSGSTDTQY
-,-,TRBV4-1,TRBJ2-2,ASSSPAAPGTGELF
-,once,TRBV6-5,TRBJ1-5,ASSYSGQPNQPQH
TRBD2,-,TRBV19,TRBJ2-1,ASSMWEGQYNEQF
TRBD1,-,TRBV7-2,TRBJ2-3,ASSSQGADTQY
-,-,TRBV25-1,TRBJ2-3,ASSEQGIPTDTQY
TRBD1,-,TRBV18,TRBJ2-3,ASSPGTGRTLWGQY
-,-,TRBV6-6,TRBJ2-4,ASTYGLNSH
-,-,TRBV7-6,TRBJ2-7,ASSLLSDLNYEQY
-,-,TRBV11-3,TRBJ2-3,ASSSHRDPDTQY
TRBD1,-,TRBV19,TRBJ2-1,ASSKTGARVDEQF
-,-,TRBV9,TRBJ2-1,ASSEGVGANEQF
-,-,TRBV5-6,TRBJ1-2,ASSLKLQNYGYT
-,-,TRBV4-3,TRBJ1-2,ASSQSRGLQGSLYYGYT
TRBD1,once,TRBV7-9,TRBJ2-7,ASSLVTGVYEQY
-,-,TRBV6-1,TRBJ1-5,ASSENVGASLTQH
TRBD2,-,TRBV18,TRBJ2-5,ASSGRSETQY
TRBD1,-,TRBV4-1,TRBJ1-1,ASSHAGTGF
-,-,TRBV6-5,TRBJ1-3,ASSSFGNTIY
TRBD2,few,TRBV2,TRBJ2-7,ASSYGGAGYEQY
TRBD2,-,TRBV5-4,TRBJ2-7,ASSLAGEIYEQY
TRBD1,-,TRBV5-1,TRBJ2-1,ATSPRQGAFNEQF
-,few,TRBV6-5,TRBJ2-3,ASSYHSSTSTDTQY
-,-,TRBV4-3,TRBJ2-3,ASSPVRELSTDTQY
TRBD2,-,TRBV27,TRBJ2-1,ASSLSGGLAGEQQF
TRBD2,-,TRBV7-3,TRBJ2-7,ASSSPGGTYEQY
-,-,TRBV6-1,TRBJ1-5,ASRQTSNQPQH
-,-,TRBV5-6,TRBJ2-3,ASRFGVTDTQY
TRBD1,-,TRBV11-2,TRBJ1-6,ASSLGRQGNSPLH